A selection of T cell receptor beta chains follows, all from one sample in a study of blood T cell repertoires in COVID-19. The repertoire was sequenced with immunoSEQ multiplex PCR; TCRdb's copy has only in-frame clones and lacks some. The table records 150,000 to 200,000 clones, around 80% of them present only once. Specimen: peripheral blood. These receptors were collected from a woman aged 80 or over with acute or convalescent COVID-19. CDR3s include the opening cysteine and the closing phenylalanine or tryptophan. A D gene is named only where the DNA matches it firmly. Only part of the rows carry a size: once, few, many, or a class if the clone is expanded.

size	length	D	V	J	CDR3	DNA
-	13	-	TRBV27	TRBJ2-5	CASRSGLALSQYF	TGTGCCAGTAGAAGTGGGCTAGCGCTCTCCCAGTACTTC
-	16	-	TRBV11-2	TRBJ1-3	CASSPNRRGAADTIYF	TGTGCCAGCAGCCCCAACCGACGGGGGGCCGCTGACACCATATATTTT
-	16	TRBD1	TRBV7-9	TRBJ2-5	CASSPDRGGSVKTQYF	TGTGCCAGCAGCCCGGACAGGGGGGGATCCGTAAAGACCCAGTACTTC
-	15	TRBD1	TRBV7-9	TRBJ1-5	CASSLGTGGVEPQHF	TGTGCCAGCAGCTTAGGGACAGGGGGCGTTGAGCCCCAGCATTTT
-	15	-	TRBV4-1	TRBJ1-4	CASSQDGNFAGKLFF	TGCGCCAGCAGCCAAGACGGGAACTTCGCTGGAAAACTGTTTTTT
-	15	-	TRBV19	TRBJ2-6	CASSSQFSGANVLTF	TGTGCCAGTAGTTCGCAGTTCTCTGGGGCCAACGTCCTGACTTTC
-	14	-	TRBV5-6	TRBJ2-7	CASSFLQGTYEQYF	TGTGCCAGCAGCTTTCTGCAGGGAACCTACGAGCAGTACTTC
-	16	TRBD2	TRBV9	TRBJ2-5	CASSGSSGGAFETQYF	TGTGCCAGCAGCGGGTCTAGCGGGGGGGCCTTTGAGACCCAGTACTTC
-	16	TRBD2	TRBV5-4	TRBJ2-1	CASSKTSGASYNEQFF	TGTGCCAGCAGCAAGACTAGCGGGGCCTCCTACAATGAGCAGTTCTTC
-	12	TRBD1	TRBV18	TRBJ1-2	CASSGDRDGYTF	TGTGCCAGCTCAGGCGACAGGGATGGCTACACCTTC
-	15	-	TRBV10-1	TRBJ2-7	CASSGTGRGFYEQYF	TGCGCCAGCAGTGGAACAGGGAGAGGATTCTACGAGCAGTACTTC
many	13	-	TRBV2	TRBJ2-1	CASRGLAYNEQFF	TGTGCCAGCAGGGGACTCGCCTACAATGAGCAGTTCTTC
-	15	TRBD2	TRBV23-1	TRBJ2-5	CASTPTLAAQETQYF	TGCGCCAGCACCCCGACGCTAGCGGCCCAAGAGACCCAGTACTTC
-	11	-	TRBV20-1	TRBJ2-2	CSARGPGELFF	TGCAGTGCTAGAGGGCCCGGGGAGCTGTTTTTT
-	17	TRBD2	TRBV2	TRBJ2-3	CASSVPTSGSGTDTQYF	TGTGCCAGCAGTGTCCCGACTAGCGGGAGTGGCACAGATACGCAGTATTTT
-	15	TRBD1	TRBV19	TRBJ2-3	CASSVTGVGTDTQYF	TGTGCCAGTAGTGTGACAGGGGTGGGGACAGATACGCAGTATTTT
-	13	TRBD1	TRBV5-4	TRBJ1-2	CASSQDRVGGYTF	TGTGCCAGCAGCCAGGACAGGGTGGGAGGCTACACCTTC
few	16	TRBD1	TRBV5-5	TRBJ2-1	CASSLAGTGSGNEQFF	TGTGCCAGCAGCTTAGCAGGGACAGGGTCTGGGAATGAGCAGTTCTTC
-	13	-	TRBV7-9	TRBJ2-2	CASSPGRDGELFF	TGTGCCAGCAGCCCCGGACGGGACGGGGAGCTGTTTTTT
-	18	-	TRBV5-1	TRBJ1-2	CASSFGGVDSLSPHGYTF	TGCGCCAGCAGCTTCGGGGGGGTTGACAGCCTGTCCCCACATGGCTACACCTTC